This T cell receptor beta chain was sequenced for a study of identical twins. TCRdb recomputed calls from the 5' RACE reads with MiXCR, one row per CDR3 protein. Altogether more than 250,000 distinct CDR3 sequences are present, under 9% being singletons, with the ten largest covering 2.1%. Germline V lookup: CDR1 LNHDA, CDR2 SQIVND (reference sequence). V lost 10 bases and J lost 0, with 12 bases in between. The CDR3 is made up of 13 amino acids. The data were also submitted as part of a second study, on yellow fever vaccine responses in identical twins.

The receptor was isolated from a young woman in good health. Specimen: memory (CD45RO+) T cells sorted from blood. This sequence joins TRBV19 and TRBJ1-1, with D perhaps matching TRBD1 (6 bases). The CDR3 loop reads CATAQGLNTEAFF. The CDR3 DNA follows: TGTGCCACCGCACAGGGTTTGAACACTGAAGCTTTCTTT. The complete variable domain, with remaining parts taken from reference TRBV19 and TRBJ1-1, reads DGGITQSPKYLFRKEGQNVTLSCEQNLNHDAMYWYRQDPGQGLRLIYYSQIVNDFQKGDIAEGYSVSREKKESFPLTVTSAQKNPTAFYLCATAQGLNTEAFFGQGTRLTVV.